This is a list of T cell receptor beta chains from one sample in a study of regulatory T cells in long-lasting Graves disease. One entry per CDR3 protein results from TCRdb running MiXCR on the multiplex PCR reads. The sample includes hundreds of thousands of distinct CDR3 sequences, approximately 15% of them seen just once. This same sample was also taken into another study, of T cells in Graves' hyperthyroidism and ophthalmopathy.

The source was peripheral blood mononuclear cells (PBMCs), collected at new diagnosis, from a patient treated with antithyroid drugs. The receptors stem from a woman aged 30 to 39 with Graves disease. CDR3s include the opening cysteine and the closing phenylalanine or tryptophan. The order of the fields is clone size, J gene, V gene, D gene, CDR3 length, CDR3 DNA, CDR3 protein. D genes are given only for firm matches. Only part of the rows carry a size: once, few, many, or a class if the clone is expanded.

>few|TRBJ1-3|TRBV30|TRBD1|12
TGTGCCTGGAGACAGGGGCGGAACACCATATATTTT
CAWRQGRNTIYF
>many|TRBJ1-2|TRBV11-2|NA|15
TGTGCCAGCACAGGGCAGGGGCTTACTAACTATGGCTACACCTTC
CASTGQGLTNYGYTF
>NA|TRBJ1-6|TRBV18|NA|14
TGTGCCAGCTCACCGCGGACTGCAAATTCACCCCTCCACTTT
CASSPRTANSPLHF
>NA|TRBJ1-6|TRBV3-1|NA|16
TGTGCCAGCAGCCGGAAGGGGTTTGGGTCCAATTCACCCCTCCACTTT
CASSRKGFGSNSPLHF
>many|TRBJ2-1|TRBV2|TRBD2|13
TGTGCCAGCAGAGCGGGAGGGCCTGTGGAGCAGTTCTTC
CASRAGGPVEQFF
>many|TRBJ2-1|TRBV20-1|TRBD2|14
TGCAGTGCTAGAGATGGTAGCGGGAGAGGTGAGCAGTTCTTC
CSARDGSGRGEQFF
>many|TRBJ1-6|TRBV28|NA|15
TGTGCCAGCACCCCATGGGGAAAAGAACGATCACCCCTCCACTTT
CASTPWGKERSPLHF
>few|TRBJ2-2|TRBV5-1|NA|15
TGCGCCAGCAGCCCACCGGCCTCCACACGATTCCAACTGTTTTTT
CASSPPASTRFQLFF
>many|TRBJ2-3|TRBV2|NA|14
TGTGCCAGCGAATATTGGCGGGATACAGATACGCAGTATTTT
CASEYWRDTDTQYF
>few|TRBJ2-3|TRBV29-1|NA|12
TGCAGCGCGGGATTCGTTCCAGATACGCAGTATTTT
CSAGFVPDTQYF
>many|TRBJ1-5|TRBV28|NA|16
TGTGCCAGCAGTTGGGCGAGATTCGGGGTGATTCAGCCCCAGCATTTT
CASSWARFGVIQPQHF
>NA|TRBJ2-7|TRBV3-1|NA|13
TGTGCCAGCAGCTATGGACTTTCCTCCGAGCAGTACTTC
CASSYGLSSEQYF
>many|TRBJ2-7|TRBV3-1|NA|12
TGTGCCAGCAGCCTCCACCCCTACGAGCAGTACTTC
CASSLHPYEQYF
>NA|TRBJ1-2|TRBV19|NA|15
TGTGCCAGTAGTATCCTTACTCTTACTAACTATGGCTACACCTTC
CASSILTLTNYGYTF
>NA|TRBJ1-4|TRBV4-1|NA|15
TGCGCCAGCAGCCAAGAAACAGGGTGGTACGAAAAACTGTTTTTT
CASSQETGWYEKLFF
>few|TRBJ1-3|TRBV28|TRBD1|17
TGTGCCAGCAGTTCCTCCGGGACAGGGAAGACTGGAAACACCATATATTTT
CASSSSGTGKTGNTIYF
>NA|TRBJ2-1|TRBV24-1|NA|15
TGTGCCACCAGTGATCCCGGATTCTCCTACAATGAGCAGTTCTTC
CATSDPGFSYNEQFF
>NA|TRBJ2-1|TRBV12-3/TRBV12-4|NA|18
TGTGCCAGCAGTTTTGTGGGGCGGGGCTTAAGCTCCTACAATGAGCAGTTCTTC
CASSFVGRGLSSYNEQFF
>few|TRBJ1-2|TRBV18|TRBD1|16
TGTGCCAGCTCCCGAGTGGACAGGGAGACTAACTATGGCTACACCTTC
CASSRVDRETNYGYTF
>NA|TRBJ2-7|TRBV28|TRBD1|15
TGTGCCAGCAGTCCCGGGACAGGGGACGCCTACGAGCAGTACTTC
CASSPGTGDAYEQYF
>many|TRBJ2-1|TRBV2|NA|16
TGTGCCAGCAGTGAATCGCGGGCGAGCTCCTACAATGAGCAGTTCTTC
CASSESRASSYNEQFF
>few|TRBJ2-7|TRBV10-3|NA|13
TGTGCCATCAGCCCTCGAGGGGAGTACGAGCAGTACTTC
CAISPRGEYEQYF
>few|TRBJ2-7|TRBV2|NA|12
TGTGCCAGCATTGCGGGGACCTACGAGCAGTACTTC
CASIAGTYEQYF
>many|TRBJ1-2|TRBV30|NA|14
TGTGCCTGGAGTGAGGGGATTCGGGACTATGGCTACACCTTC
CAWSEGIRDYGYTF
>few|TRBJ2-7|TRBV6-5|NA|15
TGTGCCAGCAGTTTACCGACTAGATCCCACTACGAGCAGTACTTC
CASSLPTRSHYEQYF
>many|TRBJ2-7|TRBV10-3|NA|14
TGTGCCATCAGACCGGGGGCGGCCATGAGCGAGCAGTACTTC
CAIRPGAAMSEQYF
>few|TRBJ1-2|TRBV30|TRBD1|15
TGTGCCTGGACCCTAGACAGGGTTCGGGACTATGGCTACACCTTC
CAWTLDRVRDYGYTF
>NA|TRBJ1-2|TRBV18|NA|14
TGTGCCAGCTCACCACCGGGAGGGGCATTCGGCTACACCTTC
CASSPPGGAFGYTF
>few|TRBJ2-7|TRBV19|TRBD2|15
TGTGCCAGTAGCTCTAGCGGGAGTGGTTCCTACGAGCAGTACTTC
CASSSSGSGSYEQYF
>NA|TRBJ1-5|TRBV5-1|NA|16
TGCGCCAGCAGCTTGGGAGACGTGGCTGGCAATCAGCCCCAGCATTTT
CASSLGDVAGNQPQHF
>many|TRBJ2-7|TRBV7-9|TRBD1|18
TGTGCCAGCAGCTTACAAATCTCCCGGGACAGGGGGCCCTACGAGCAGTACTTC
CASSLQISRDRGPYEQYF
>NA|TRBJ1-1|TRBV12-3/TRBV12-4|NA|13
TGTGCCAGCACCACCTGGGGGGACACTGAAGCTTTCTTT
CASTTWGDTEAFF
>NA|TRBJ2-1|TRBV7-2|TRBD2|19
TGTGCCAGCAGCTCTATCACGGCGGTACGACTAGCGGGAGTGAATGAGCAGTTCTTC
CASSSITAVRLAGVNEQFF
>many|TRBJ1-2|TRBV28|NA|13
TGTGCCAGTTATTCCCGGACTATTTATGGCTACACCTTC
CASYSRTIYGYTF
>NA|TRBJ2-1|TRBV10-1|NA|13
TGCGCCAGCAGTGAGTCGTCGCTAGGCGAGCAGTTCTTC
CASSESSLGEQFF
>many|TRBJ1-4|TRBV12-3/TRBV12-4|NA|13
TGTGCCAGCAGTGGAGGGACGTATGAAAAACTGTTTTTT
CASSGGTYEKLFF
>few|TRBJ2-7|TRBV27|TRBD1|15
TGTGCCAGCAGCTACGGACAGGGTCGCTCCTACGAGCAGTACTTC
CASSYGQGRSYEQYF
>many|TRBJ2-7|TRBV10-3|NA|12
TGTGCCATCAGACAGGACTCCTACGAGCAGTACTTC
CAIRQDSYEQYF
>NA|TRBJ1-2|TRBV5-1|TRBD1|15
TGCGCCAGCAGCCGCTCGACAGGGGAAGACTATGGCTACACCTTC
CASSRSTGEDYGYTF
>many|TRBJ2-7|TRBV7-3|TRBD2|13
TGTGCCAGCAGTCGGACTAGCGTCCACGAGCAGTACTTC
CASSRTSVHEQYF
>many|TRBJ2-5|TRBV24-1|NA|16
TGTGCCACCAGCAAAGAAGCTCTCACGCCCGATGAGACCCAGTACTTC
CATSKEALTPDETQYF
>NA|TRBJ2-2|TRBV20-1|TRBD1|18
TGCAGTGCCATACAAGGGGGCCGGACAGGGGGCGACACCGGGGAGCTGTTTTTT
CSAIQGGRTGGDTGELFF
>NA|TRBJ1-2|TRBV28|NA|13
TGTGCCAGCAGGGGAGGCAGGGGTAACGGCTACACCTTC
CASRGGRGNGYTF
>many|TRBJ2-7|TRBV20-1|TRBD2|14
TGCAGTGCGCGGACTAGCGGGAAGACCTACGAGCAGTACTTC
CSARTSGKTYEQYF
>many|TRBJ1-1|TRBV6-2/TRBV6-3|NA|12
TGTGCCAGCACCGGGGGGTCGGTTGAAGCTTTCTTT
CASTGGSVEAFF
>few|TRBJ2-7|TRBV5-1|NA|16
TGCGCCAGCAGCTTGGGCCAACCGAGCTCAGGATACGAGCAGTACTTC
CASSLGQPSSGYEQYF
>once|TRBJ1-1|TRBV12-3/TRBV12-4|NA|14
TGTGCCAGCAGCGCGGGACGGCGGACCACTGAAGCTTTCTTT
CASSAGRRTTEAFF
>NA|TRBJ2-7|TRBV19|TRBD2|16
TGTGCCACTCACCCCCCTAGCGGGAGGGCCATCTACGAGCAGTACTTC
CATHPPSGRAIYEQYF
>NA|TRBJ2-2|TRBV6-5|TRBD2|14
TGTGCCAGCAGTTCCCCCCGGGGGGTCGGGGAGCTGTTTTTT
CASSSPRGVGELFF
>many|TRBJ1-6|TRBV6-2/TRBV6-3|NA|14
TGTGCCAGCGGCTGGACGGTAGAGGGTTCACCCCTCCACTTT
CASGWTVEGSPLHF
>NA|TRBJ2-3|TRBV14|NA|12
TGTGCCAGCAGCCAAGAACGTAGTACGCAGTATTTT
CASSQERSTQYF
>NA|TRBJ1-2|TRBV18|NA|13
TGTGCCAGCTCCCGGGCACAGAGCTATGGCTACACCTTC
CASSRAQSYGYTF
>NA|TRBJ2-7|TRBV7-9|TRBD1|16
TGTGCCAGCAGCCGATCCCCGGGACAGCAAGACTACGAGCAGTACTTC
CASSRSPGQQDYEQYF
>few|TRBJ1-2|TRBV20-1|TRBD1|13
TGCAGTGCTCCGGACAGGGGCCTTCGCGGCTACACCTTC
CSAPDRGLRGYTF
>NA|TRBJ2-1|TRBV20-1|NA|17
TGCAGTGCACCGAGGCCCAAACCTGGAAACTCCTACAATGAGCAGTTCTTC
CSAPRPKPGNSYNEQFF
>many|TRBJ2-2|TRBV5-1|NA|14
TGTGCCAGCAGCCGGACCGGGGACACCGGGGAGCTGTTTTTT
CASSRTGDTGELFF
>NA|TRBJ2-1|TRBV6-5|NA|15
TGTGCCAGCAGTTACTCGAATCTAGGGGCCAATGAGCAGTTCTTC
CASSYSNLGANEQFF
>NA|TRBJ2-5|TRBV30|NA|15
TGTGCCTGGAGTGTACTAGGATTTGACCAAGAGACCCAGTACTTC
CAWSVLGFDQETQYF